These 22 T cell receptor beta chains were all obtained from the same sample, sequenced in a study of blood T cell repertoires in COVID-19. Sequencing was performed with immunoSEQ multiplex PCR; in TCRdb, only in-frame clones are kept and a portion is missing. The sample has tens of thousands of clones, about 86% seen once. Sequenced input: peripheral blood. These receptors all come from a woman between 55 and 75 years old with acute or convalescent COVID-19.

The J gene is TRBJ2-5, the V gene TRBV7-8, with no clear D. The CDR3 sequence is 13 residues long. Germline V gives CDR1 SGHVS, CDR2 FQNEAQ. The V gene lost 5 bases and the J gene lost 5 bases, with 12 bases spanning the gap. CDR3 DNA: TGTGCCAGCAGCCAACTATCGAGGGAGACCCAGTACTTC. Translated: CASSQLSRETQYF.

V gene TRBV19 combines with J gene TRBJ1-1; D is unresolved. Trimming shortened V by 10 bases and J by 3 bases, and 15 bases separated the two germline ends. The CDR3 has 13 amino acids. Germline lookup yields CDR1 LNHDA and CDR2 SQIVND (reference sequence). Here the CDR3 reads CATQIDADTEAFF. In nucleotides, the CDR3 is TGTGCCACCCAGATCGATGCGGACACTGAAGCTTTCTTT.

The chain has TRBV5-1 and TRBJ2-5; 12 bases are shared with TRBD2. J was trimmed by 2 bases and V by 4 bases; bases with no gene match: 6. Germline V gives CDR1 SGHRS, CDR2 YFSETQ. The CDR3 is 16 residues long. DNA for the CDR3: TGCGCCAGCAGCCCCTGGACTAGCGGGGTACAAGAGACCCAGTACTTC. This codes for CASSPWTSGVQETQYF.

The chain combines TRBV2 with TRBJ1-2; D uncertain. Trimming shortened V by 3 bases and J by 4 bases, and 12 bases separated the two germline ends. The CDR3 is 14 residues long. Germline V gene lookup returns CDR1 SNHLY and CDR2 FYNNEI. CDR3 amino acids: CASSEGAESYGYTF. CDR3 DNA sequence: TGTGCCAGCAGTGAGGGAGCAGAGAGCTATGGCTACACCTTC.

The rearrangement joins TRBV5-1 to TRBJ1-1; D may be TRBD1 (5 bases). Trimming shortened V by 2 bases and J by 8 bases, and 19 bases separated the two germline ends. CDR3 length: 15 residues. The germline CDR1 and CDR2 sequences are SGHRS and YFSETQ. This chain's CDR3 is CASSLDSAAGGEAFF. CDR3 nucleotides: TGCGCCAGCAGCTTAGACAGTGCCGCAGGCGGCGAAGCTTTCTTT.

V gene TRBV5-1 combines with J gene TRBJ1-4, with a tentative D call TRBD1 (6 bases). The CDR3 totals 14 residues. The germline V and J ends were trimmed by 4 bases and 8 bases, with 15 bases remaining between them. Germline V gene sequence: CDR1 SGHRS, CDR2 YFSETQ. CDR3 bases: TGCGCCAGCAGCCCGCAGGGGTTTGAGGAAAAACTGTTTTTT. This gives the protein CASSPQGFEEKLFF.

There are a few counts of this clone. The rearrangement joins TRBV2 to TRBJ2-2; 15 bases align to TRBD2. This CDR3 comprises 16 residues. V was clipped by 6 bases and J by 7 bases; unmatched bases: 6. The germline gives CDR1 SNHLY, CDR2 FYNNEI. Written as DNA, the CDR3 is TGTGCCAGCAGCGCCGGGACTAGCGGGGGGATCGGGGAGCTGTTTTTT. Amino acid sequence: CASSAGTSGGIGELFF. Together with reference TRBV2 and TRBJ2-2, the CDR3 gives the full variable domain: EPEVTQTPSHQVTQMGQEVILRCVPISNHLYFYWYRQILGQKVEFLVSFYNNEISEKSEIFDDQFSVERPDGSNFTLKIRSTKLEDSAMYFCASSAGTSGGIGELFFGEGSRLTVL.

The chain uses TRBV6-5 and TRBJ2-1, with 15 bases aligning to TRBD2. Trimming took 6 bases from V and 8 from J; bases not matched to a gene: 5. CDR1 and CDR2 (germline): MNHEY, SVGAGI. The CDR3 spans 15 residues. CDR3 loop: CASSRTSGRVHEQFF. DNA of the CDR3: TGTGCCAGCAGCAGGACTAGCGGGAGGGTTCATGAGCAGTTCTTC.

The chain employs TRBV4-1 and TRBJ2-3, with 7 bases aligning to TRBD2. Looked up from germline, CDR1 is MGHRA and CDR2 is YSYEKL. The trim removed 1 base at V and 2 bases at J, leaving 9 bases unmatched. This CDR3 region has 17 residues. The chain's CDR3 is CASSQATSSLPTDTQYF. CDR3 nucleotides: TGCGCCAGCAGCCAAGCGACTAGCTCTTTGCCCACAGATACGCAGTATTTT.

V is TRBV11-2 and J is TRBJ1-1; tentative D call: TRBD1 (6 bases). The germline V gene encodes CDR1 SGHAT and CDR2 FQNNGV. V was pared by 5 bases and J by 5 bases, with 18 bases between. This CDR3 has 15 residues. The CDR3 DNA reads TGTGCCAGCAGCGCCCGGGACATAGGGAAAACTGAAGCTTTCTTT. It codes for CASSARDIGKTEAFF.

The table lists this clone with a few counts. The chain links TRBV5-6 to TRBJ2-3; the D is unclear. Germline values: CDR1 SGHDT, CDR2 YYEEEE. The CDR3 extends over 16 amino acids. V shed 4 bases and J shed 2 bases, with 17 bases lying between them. Here the CDR3 reads CASSGPWRKLTDTQYF. Here the CDR3 DNA reads TGTGCCAGCAGCGGCCCTTGGCGGAAGCTCACAGATACGCAGTATTTT.

This clone was counted once. This sequence joins TRBV2 and TRBJ2-5; 8 bases fit TRBD2. Trimming cost V 6 bases and J 10 bases; bases outside gene matches: 7. This CDR3 is 12 amino acids long. The germline gives CDR1 SNHLY, CDR2 FYNNEI. The CDR3 DNA is TGTGCCAGCAGAGACGAAGCGGGGGTCCAGTACTTC. Amino acids: CASRDEAGVQYF.

The rearrangement links TRBV15 to TRBJ1-6; D is possibly TRBD1 (6 bases). CDR1 and CDR2 (germline): LNHNV, YYDKDF (reference sequence). Trimming took off 0 bases at V and 7 bases at J, with 13 bases between the two ends. The length of the CDR3 is 16 residues. The CDR3 loop is CATSREPGQWNSPLHF. The CDR3 DNA reads as TGTGCCACCAGCAGAGAGCCGGGACAATGGAATTCACCCCTCCACTTT.

This chain links TRBV5-1 with TRBJ2-1, with TRBD2 identical over 12 bases. Per germline, CDR1 SGHRS and CDR2 YFSETQ. CDR3 size: 15 residues. V lost 1 base, J lost 10 bases, and 6 bases stayed unmatched. CDR3 coding DNA: TGCGCCAGCAGCTTGAGACTAGCGGGAGATGGCGAGCAGTTCTTC. This codes for CASSLRLAGDGEQFF.

Here the CDR3 reads CASSLQRTGGGRNTEAFF. The CDR3 bases are TGTGCCAGCAGCTTGCAGCGGACAGGGGGCGGGAGAAACACTGAAGCTTTCTTT. The V and J genes are TRBV5-6 and TRBJ1-1; 11 positions agree with TRBD1. The J segment lost 2 bases and the V segment lost 1 base, leaving 10 bases of the junction unmatched. The germline CDR1 and CDR2 sequences are SGHDT and YYEEEE. CDR3 length: 18 residues.

V is TRBV24-1 and J is TRBJ2-1; 12 nucleotides agree with TRBD2. V was clipped by 4 bases and J by 6 bases; unmatched bases: 6. The CDR3 runs 16 residues. The germline gives CDR1 KGHDR, CDR2 SFDVKD. The CDR3 here is CATSDRLAGVSNEQFF. CDR3 bases: TGTGCCACCAGTGACCGACTAGCGGGAGTATCCAATGAGCAGTTCTTC.

The V gene is TRBV3-1 (or the pseudogene TRBV3-2), the J gene TRBJ2-1; the match to TRBD2 covers 10 bases. There are 14 residues in the CDR3. Per the germline V gene, CDR1 is LGHDT and CDR2 is YNNKEL (reference sequence). V trimming: 0 bases; J trimming: 14 bases; junction bases outside the gene matches: 7. The CDR3 here is CASSQEWGLAGEFF. Here the CDR3 DNA reads TGTGCCAGCAGCCAAGAATGGGGCCTAGCGGGAGAGTTCTTC.

The chain joins TRBV12-3 or TRBV12-4 to TRBJ1-2, with a weak D call TRBD1 (6 bases). Trimming cost V 6 bases and J 4 bases, with 12 bases left between them. The CDR3 covers 13 residues. The CDR3 nucleotides are TGTGCCAGCAGCTTGGACAGCTCCTATGGCTACACCTTC. This gives the protein CASSLDSSYGYTF.

This clone has just a few counts. This chain links TRBV2 with TRBJ1-1; D is possibly TRBD1 (5 bases). Germline loops: CDR1 SNHLY, CDR2 FYNNEI. The ends were cut back, 6 bases at V and 0 bases at J, with 14 bases in the middle. The length of the CDR3 is 15 residues. As DNA, the CDR3 is TGTGCCAGCAGACTACCACCAGGGTTGAACACTGAAGCTTTCTTT. Translated, it gives CASRLPPGLNTEAFF. The full variable domain, completed using reference TRBV2 and TRBJ1-1, is EPEVTQTPSHQVTQMGQEVILRCVPISNHLYFYWYRQILGQKVEFLVSFYNNEISEKSEIFDDQFSVERPDGSNFTLKIRSTKLEDSAMYFCASRLPPGLNTEAFFGQGTRLTVV.

This rearrangement joins TRBV9 to TRBJ1-6; a weak D match, TRBD1 (6 bases). The germline gives CDR1 SGDLS, CDR2 YYNGEE. CDR3 length: 18 amino acids. V was shortened by 0 bases and J by 6 bases, with 19 bases between the two germline ends. The CDR3 bases are TGTGCCAGCAGCGTAGCTACCGGCGGGGGCCCGGGTAATTCACCCCTCCACTTT. Translation: CASSVATGGGPGNSPLHF.

The chain uses TRBV29-1 and TRBJ1-6; possible D gene TRBD1, 5 bases. The CDR3 totals 13 residues. V dropped 4 bases and J dropped 10 bases, with 14 bases sitting between them. From germline, CDR1 is SQVTM and CDR2 ANQGSEA. CDR3 sequence (DNA): TGCAGCGTTGGGGAGGGGAGTGGATCACCCCTCCACTTT. Translating it yields CSVGEGSGSPLHF.

The chain joins TRBV10-1 to TRBJ1-1; 10 bases agree with TRBD1. This CDR3 is 17 amino acids long. The junction had 11 bases not matched to a gene; V was cut back by 3 bases and J by 4 bases. Per the germline V gene, CDR1 is WNHNN and CDR2 is SYGVQD (reference sequence). CDR3 protein: CASSEPGTGVTFTEAFF. CDR3 in DNA: TGCGCCAGCAGTGAACCCGGGACAGGGGTGACGTTCACTGAAGCTTTCTTT.